This TCR beta chain was documented in a study of cytomegalovirus exposure and HLA in healthy donors. Study at large: The study's early data release held about 85 million unique TCRs from HLA-typed donors. Whole-study findings and limits: As a later analysis showed, a missense DCLRE1C variant was linked to trimming of TCR beta V- and J-genes. It was reported that TCR beta sequences correctly inferred the HLA-A and HLA-B alleles for most subjects. Equally common other TCR beta chains were less clonally expanded than HLA-associated ones, a later analysis found.

V dropped 7 bases and J dropped 5 bases, with 20 bases sitting between them. CDR3 length equals 15 residues. Germline CDR1 is MNHNS and CDR2 is SASEGT. The PCR had 60 Vbeta and 13 Jbeta primers. The table came from immunoSEQ multiplex PCR; TCRdb's copy has only in-frame clones and leaves some out. This sample has more than 140,000 clones, with roughly 78% found just once. Note on this clone: Its specificity is not known.

This sequence was found in a man younger than 30 in good health and CMV-seropositive. Sequencing used PBMCs. The chain is built from TRBV6-1 and TRBJ2-5, with D maybe TRBD1 (5 bases). CDR3 sequence reads: CASISSGSQVETQYF. The CDR3 DNA sequence: TGTGCCAGCATTTCGTCAGGGTCTCAAGTTGAGACCCAGTACTTC.